This is a list of T cell receptor beta chains from one sample in a study of T cell responses to AZD1222 COVID-19 vaccine. Generated by immunoSEQ multiplex PCR, the TCRdb table keeps only in-frame clones and is missing some. Of 130,000 or so clones listed, roughly 86% are singletons. Sequenced here: peripheral blood, sampled on day 0 of AZD1222 vaccination. Receptors were obtained from an adult in good health. Both conserved end residues are part of each CDR3. D genes are given only for firm matches.

D,V,CDR3
TRBD1,TRBV6-5,CASSSGQGELGYTF
.,TRBV7-9,CASSRGTERYEQYF
.,TRBV7-2,CASSLGDFQETQYF
.,TRBV5-1,CASRTPGLEGGELFF
TRBD1,TRBV27,CASSSRGRGDSPLHF
.,TRBV19,CASNSGGRGYGYTF
.,TRBV21-1,CASSNTGAGELFF
.,TRBV12-3/TRBV12-4,CASTPWDGQPQHF
TRBD1,TRBV5-1,CASSPSEGAYTGELFF
.,TRBV25-1,CASSGRDSPYEQYF
TRBD1,TRBV5-1,CASSLTGATNEKLFF
.,TRBV7-2,CASRLRTSHEAFF
.,TRBV7-3,CASSPGSLRTDTQYF
TRBD2,TRBV12-3/TRBV12-4,CASSRLAGYEQYF
TRBD1,TRBV7-7,CASSPTGPQETQYF
TRBD1,TRBV30,CAWTPGTGGRYTEAFF
.,TRBV6-4,CASSDSEETGELFF
.,TRBV6-5,CASSYSPGSDAEAFF
TRBD2,TRBV7-9,CASSILAGVQEQFF
.,TRBV15,CATSRDPGANVLTF
TRBD1,TRBV18,CAGSSRGGKSDTQYF
.,TRBV11-2,CASSDPLGETQYF
.,TRBV3-1/TRBV3-2,CASSQDMRSTDTQYF
TRBD2,TRBV11-2,CASSLGSSGTSTDTQYF
TRBD1,TRBV28,CASRNRDRGYSNQPQHF
TRBD1,TRBV7-9,CASNSQGAYGYTF
.,TRBV9,CASRKDLSGNTIYF
TRBD1,TRBV7-9,CASSTGTGNSPLHF
.,TRBV30,CAWSDWATGRNSPLHF
.,TRBV6-2/TRBV6-3,CASTPRGAPPREQYF
.,TRBV4-2,CASSQDQAGTDTQYF
.,TRBV7-9,CASSLSGPDTGELFF
TRBD1,TRBV19,CASSIDQGGRQPQHF
TRBD2,TRBV5-6,CASSLIGLAGAGEQFF
.,TRBV7-8,CASSLGRHYEQYF
TRBD2,TRBV3-1/TRBV3-2,CASSQGEGRSSYNEQFF
.,TRBV6-5,CASNQGLYGYTF
TRBD1,TRBV11-2,CASRVPGQKSPLHF
TRBD2,TRBV11-2,CASSPLAGNYNEQFF
TRBD2,TRBV7-3,CASSKVGLAGGTDTQYF
TRBD2,TRBV27,CASSLTSGRGNEQFF
.,TRBV29-1,CSVENTDTQYF
TRBD2,TRBV4-3,CASSQELRGGSYEQYF
TRBD1,TRBV23-1,CASSQGQGSTFF
.,TRBV28,CASSLTGYGYTF
.,TRBV7-8,CASSPFVSGNTIYF
TRBD1,TRBV24-1,CATSDFGTGGESYNSPLHF
TRBD1,TRBV11-2,CASSLDAPGQTLTDTQYF
.,TRBV4-1,CASSQDPGYNSPLHF
.,TRBV28,CASSPDGFNYGYTF
.,TRBV10-3,CAISARQDYGYTF
.,TRBV28,CASSSPRRTGNTIYF
.,TRBV7-9,CASSLGQNTEAFF
.,TRBV7-3,CASSLTSARGTDTQYF
.,TRBV11-2,CASSLEGGHSNPVYNEQFF
.,TRBV9,CASSVGGENTEAFF